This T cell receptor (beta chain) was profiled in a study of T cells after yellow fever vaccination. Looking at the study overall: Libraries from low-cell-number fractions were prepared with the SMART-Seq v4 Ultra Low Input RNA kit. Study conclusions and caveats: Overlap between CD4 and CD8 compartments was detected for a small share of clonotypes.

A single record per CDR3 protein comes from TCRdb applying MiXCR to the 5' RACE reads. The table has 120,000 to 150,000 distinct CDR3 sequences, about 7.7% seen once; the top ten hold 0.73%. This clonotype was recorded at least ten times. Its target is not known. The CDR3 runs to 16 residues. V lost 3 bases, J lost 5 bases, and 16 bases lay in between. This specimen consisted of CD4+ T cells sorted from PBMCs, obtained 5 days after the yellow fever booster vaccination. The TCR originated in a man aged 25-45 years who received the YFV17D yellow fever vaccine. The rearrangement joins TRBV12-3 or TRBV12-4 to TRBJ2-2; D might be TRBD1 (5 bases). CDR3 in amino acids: CASSFVPGQKTGELFF. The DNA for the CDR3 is TGTGCCAGCAGTTTCGTCCCAGGACAAAAAACCGGGGAGCTGTTTTTT.